This T cell receptor (beta chain) was sequenced for a study of cytomegalovirus exposure and HLA in healthy donors. Overall study results and limits: It was reportedly the case that the classifier diagnosed cytomegalovirus status with high specificity and sensitivity. Highest at DRB1 and lowest at HLA-C, TCR association rates differed among HLA loci in a later analysis.

Primers included in the PCR were 60 Vbeta and 13 Jbeta primers. Only in-frame clones appear in the TCRdb table, and some are missing; sequencing was by immunoSEQ multiplex PCR. This table has fewer than 120,000 clones, more than 65% appearing once. Comments on this clone: The antigen is undetermined.

Input material: PBMCs. The TCR was taken from a man under 40 in good health and CMV-seropositive.

The CDR3 loop reads CASSVRADEQYF. The DNA for the CDR3 is TGTGCCAGCAGTGTGAGGGCCGACGAGCAGTACTTC. The rearrangement joins TRBV6-1 to TRBJ2-7; a possible D gene is TRBD2 (5 bases). The V gene lost 4 bases and the J gene lost 5 bases, with 9 bases spanning the gap. CDR1 is MNHNS and CDR2 is SASEGT in the germline V gene. This CDR3 is 12 amino acids long.